Below are 6 T cell receptor beta chains sequenced from a single sample in a study of metastatic and nonmetastatic thyroid tumors (dated by TCRdb to 2020 to 2022). Before undergoing thyroid surgery, none of the patients had been given any kind of treatment. Receptor amplification or capture employed PCR. Instrument used: Illumina HiSeq 4000. The public sequencing data were trimmed at Q25 with fastp and processed into clonotypes with MiXCR by TCRdb, which kept only in-frame beta chains. Recorded for this sample are roughly 38,000 clones; about 12% of them occurred a single time. About 10% of the sample goes to the ten largest clones. The sample consisted of blood. Receptor source: a male donor with papillary thyroid cancer or a benign thyroid nodule (not recorded which). Some clones in this sample may be carry-over from other donors' samples.

Ten or more counts support this clone. The V call is TRBV6-1, the J call TRBJ2-1; D unresolved. V shed 6 bases and J shed 0 bases, with 6 bases lying between them. The germline V gene encodes CDR1 MNHNS and CDR2 SASEGT. The CDR3 extends over 13 amino acids. DNA for the CDR3: TGTGCCAGCAGGAAACGCTCCTACAATGAGCAGTTCTTC. Translation: CASRKRSYNEQFF.

This clone was seen ten or more times. The chain combines TRBV20-1 with TRBJ2-7, with 15 bases lining up with TRBD2. The germline gives CDR1 DFQATT, CDR2 SNEGSKA (reference sequence). V gave up 0 bases and J gave up 0 bases; unmatched junction bases: 9. The CDR3 has 19 residues. The chain's CDR3 is CSARDRGLAGGLSSYEQYF. The CDR3, as DNA: TGCAGTGCTAGAGATAGGGGACTAGCGGGAGGCCTTAGCTCCTACGAGCAGTACTTC.

This clone showed up many times. This sequence joins TRBV6-1 and TRBJ2-3; possible D gene TRBD1, 5 bases. The germline gives CDR1 MNHNS, CDR2 SASEGT. V lost 5 bases and J lost 2, with 8 bases in between. The CDR3 is 13 amino acids. In DNA form, the CDR3 reads TGTGCCAGCAGTACGACAGTCACAGATACGCAGTATTTT. Residues: CASSTTVTDTQYF.

This chain uses TRBV6-1 with TRBJ2-7; unclear D gene. V gave up 2 bases and J gave up 5 bases, with 7 bases separating them. The CDR3 has 12 residues. In germline, CDR1 is MNHNS, CDR2 SASEGT. Here the CDR3 reads CASSESSDEQYF. The CDR3 region has the DNA TGTGCCAGCAGTGAATCTTCGGACGAGCAGTACTTC.

There are many counts of this clone. V and J are TRBV11-2 and TRBJ2-7; 7 nucleotides match TRBD1. Germline CDR1 SGHAT, CDR2 FQNNGV. The CDR3 covers 17 residues. With 3 bases clipped from V and 0 bases from J, the junction kept 11 bases outside the gene matches. The DNA of the CDR3 is TGTGCCAGCAGCTTCGAGAGTCTGGGACAGAGCTCCTACGAGCAGTACTTC. Its protein product is CASSFESLGQSSYEQYF.

In its sample, this clone was seen a few times. The rearrangement uses TRBV28 and TRBJ1-6; D unclear. Germline CDR1 is MDHEN and CDR2 is SYDVKM. With 7 bases removed from V and 7 bases from J, the gap between germline ends came to 8 bases. CDR3 length equals 12 residues. Here the CDR3 DNA reads TGTGCCAGCATCACAGTGAATTCACCCCTCCACTTT. Amino acids: CASITVNSPLHF.